This passage covers 22 T cell receptor beta chains from one sample sequenced in a study of shared clonotypes between healthy human individuals. The protocol was immunoSEQ multiplex PCR, while the TCRdb copy is restricted to in-frame clones and leaves out a portion. This table has some 580,000 clones, 97% appearing once. Sequencing used naive CD4+ T cells sorted from blood. The sample's subset: CD45RA+ positively selected. These receptors all come from a woman aged 25 to 45 in good health.

The chain links TRBV5-1 to TRBJ2-7; 11 bases line up with TRBD2. The CDR3 spans 17 residues. Germline-derived CDR1 and CDR2 are SGHRS and YFSETQ. Losses at the gene ends were 0 bases for V and 1 base for J; bases not matched to a gene: 6. CDR3 in DNA: TGCGCCAGCAGCTTGGCCGGACTAGCGGGCGGATCCTACGAGCAGTACTTC. Residues: CASSLAGLAGGSYEQYF.

The J gene is TRBJ2-7, the V gene TRBV6-6; 12 positions match TRBD2. This CDR3 comprises 14 residues. J was trimmed by 3 bases and V by 7 bases; bases with no gene match: 4. Germline CDR1 and CDR2: MNHNY and SVGAGI (reference sequence). The CDR3 region has the DNA TGTGCCAGCAACGGACTAGCGGGACGCTACGAGCAGTACTTC. Its translation: CASNGLAGRYEQYF.

The chain recombines TRBV28 with TRBJ2-3; a possible D gene is TRBD2 (6 bases). The CDR3 runs to 14 residues. The ends were cut back, 4 bases at V and 8 bases at J, with 16 bases in the middle. Per the germline V gene, CDR1 is MDHEN and CDR2 is SYDVKM. The CDR3 protein is CASSSPGKGGTQYF. The CDR3 nucleotides read TGTGCCAGCAGTTCACCGGGCAAGGGAGGTACGCAGTATTTT.

This clone was picked up one time. V and J are TRBV6-5 and TRBJ1-2, with D unresolved. Trimming took off 5 bases at V and 2 bases at J, with 9 bases between the two ends. The V gene's germline CDR1 is MNHEY and CDR2 SVGAGI. The CDR3 is made up of 13 amino acids. CDR3 sequence (DNA): TGTGCCAGCAGTATTCAGCCCAACTATGGCTACACCTTC. Its protein product is CASSIQPNYGYTF.

A remark on this clone: The same CDR3 arises from other DNA sequences in this sample as well. The chain has TRBV28 and TRBJ1-5, with 7 bases aligning to TRBD1. Germline loops: CDR1 MDHEN, CDR2 SYDVKM. Trimming cost V 6 bases and J 7 bases; bases outside gene matches: 6. The CDR3 spans 13 residues. As DNA, the CDR3 is TGTGCCAGCAGGCAACAGGGGTACCAGCCCCAGCATTTT. Amino acids: CASRQQGYQPQHF. The full variable domain, rest sourced from reference TRBV28 and TRBJ1-5, is DVKVTQSSRYLVKRTGEKVFLECVQDMDHENMFWYRQDPGLGLRLIYFSYDVKMKEKGDIPEGYSVSREKKERFSLILESASTNQTSMYLCASRQQGYQPQHFGDGTRLSIL.

The chain links TRBV28 to TRBJ2-4; 11 nucleotides agree with TRBD2. This CDR3 is 18 amino acids long. J lost 2 bases, V lost 2 bases, and 8 bases had no gene match. Germline assignment: CDR1 MDHEN and CDR2 SYDVKM. Here the CDR3 DNA reads TGTGCCAGCAGTTTAACTTTGCCTAGCGGGAGGTCCAAAAACATTCAGTACTTC. Translated: CASSLTLPSGRSKNIQYF.

The rearrangement uses TRBV5-1 and TRBJ1-2, with 7 bases lining up with TRBD1. The ends lost 0 bases at V and 8 bases at J; junction bases unmatched: 7. There are 14 residues in the CDR3. Germline CDR1 is SGHRS and CDR2 is YFSETQ. The CDR3 loop reads CASSLETGQVGYTF. Here the CDR3 DNA reads TGCGCCAGCAGCTTGGAGACAGGGCAGGTCGGCTACACCTTC.

This chain connects TRBV30 to TRBJ2-7, with a weak D call TRBD1 (6 bases). Looked up from germline, CDR1 is GTSNPN and CDR2 is SVGIG (reference sequence). The CDR3 is 14 residues long. Trimming cost V 0 bases and J 4 bases, with 13 bases left between them. As DNA, the CDR3 is TGTGCCTGGAGTGTAGGGGGTGGTAGGTACGAGCAGTACTTC. As protein: CAWSVGGGRYEQYF.

On this clone itself: As the CDR3 is not closed by the conserved phenylalanine or tryptophan, this likely results from a read error. Because the CDR3's place on the DNA is in doubt, the DNA is left out and the CDR3 is given as listed by TCRdb. The chain carries TRBV19 and TRBJ1-2; the table's D call, TRBD1, was not checked against the DNA. Germline CDR1 reads LNHDA; CDR2 reads SQIVND (reference sequence). The CDR3 has 15 residues if both end residues are counted. The CDR3 protein is CASSTPSTNRKTYGY.

Concerning this clone itself: Other DNA sequences in this sample translate to the same CDR3. The V gene is TRBV18, the J gene TRBJ1-5; D is unclear. Between the trimmed V and J ends, which lost 5 bases and 5 bases, there was a span of 7 bases. The CDR3 extends over 12 amino acids. Germline V gene lookup returns CDR1 KGHSH and CDR2 LQKENI. The CDR3: CASSSADQPQHF. CDR3 in DNA: TGTGCCAGCTCAAGTGCTGATCAGCCCCAGCATTTT.

The chain employs TRBV11-2 and TRBJ2-7, with a tentative D call TRBD2 (5 bases). Trimming cost V 5 bases and J 5 bases, with 13 bases left between them. CDR1 and CDR2 from the germline V gene are SGHAT and FQNNGV. CDR3 length equals 13 residues. The CDR3 DNA follows: TGTGCCAGCAGCCAGCCGGGGATACACGAGCAGTACTTC. The encoded protein is CASSQPGIHEQYF.

The chain uses TRBV6-5 and TRBJ2-3; a possible D gene is TRBD1 (6 bases). The germline V and J ends were trimmed by 5 bases and 0 bases, with 12 bases remaining between them. The CDR3 length is 15 residues. The germline CDR1 and CDR2 sequences are MNHEY and SVGAGI. CDR3 DNA: TGTGCCAGCAGTACTGGGGGCTCTAGCACAGATACGCAGTATTTT. Translation: CASSTGGSSTDTQYF.

To note about this clone: Other DNA sequences within the sample encode an identical CDR3. This chain joins TRBV5-1 and TRBJ2-3; D gene unclear. The CDR3 is 13 amino acids. V lost 0 bases, J lost 3 bases, and 5 bases lay in between. Germline CDR1 reads SGHRS; CDR2 reads YFSETQ. The DNA for the CDR3 is TGCGCCAGCAGCTTGGTCGGGACAGATACGCAGTATTTT. Translated: CASSLVGTDTQYF.

The chain combines TRBV27 with TRBJ2-7; perhaps TRBD2 as D (6 bases). Germline V gene lookup returns CDR1 MNHEY and CDR2 SMNVEV (reference sequence). This CDR3 contains 13 residues. With 7 bases removed from V and 0 bases from J, the gap between germline ends came to 10 bases. CDR3 in DNA: TGTGCCAGCACGGGAGCAAGCTCCTACGAGCAGTACTTC. Protein sequence: CASTGASSYEQYF.

The rearrangement uses TRBV28 and TRBJ1-5; D may be TRBD1 (5 bases). The germline gives CDR1 MDHEN, CDR2 SYDVKM. The CDR3 length is 17 residues. Trimming stripped 3 bases from V and 10 bases from J, with 25 bases between. The CDR3 DNA sequence: TGTGCCAGCAGTTTGCCAACAAGGCGGGGGTTTTTGTTCCCCCAGCATTTT. Its protein product is CASSLPTRRGFLFPQHF.

The chain uses TRBV27 and TRBJ1-6; D might be TRBD1 (5 bases). Looked up from germline, CDR1 is MNHEY and CDR2 is SMNVEV (reference sequence). CDR3 length equals 17 residues. The V end was cut by 7 bases, the J end by 0 bases, with 16 bases between. CDR3 residues: CASKDKRPGSYNSPLHF. The CDR3, as DNA: TGTGCCAGCAAGGACAAACGGCCAGGCTCCTATAATTCACCCCTCCACTTT.

This clone was picked up a small number of times. In DNA, the CDR3 is TGTGCCAGCAGTCCCCGGAGGGGACAGCCCCAGCATTTT. This sequence encodes CASSPRRGQPQHF. This chain links TRBV28 with TRBJ1-5; D perhaps matches TRBD1 (5 bases). The V end was cut by 5 bases, the J end by 7 bases, with 12 bases between. Germline CDR1 is MDHEN and CDR2 is SYDVKM. This CDR3 has 13 amino acids.

This sequence joins TRBV2 and TRBJ2-1, with TRBD1 as a possible D gene (5 bases). CDR1 is SNHLY and CDR2 is FYNNEI in the germline V gene. The CDR3 sequence is 15 residues long. The V and J ends lost 1 base and 9 bases respectively, with 16 bases between them. In DNA, the CDR3 is TGTGCCAGCAGTGAAGGCAGGACACCCGGCGCTGAGCAGTTCTTC. Its translation is CASSEGRTPGAEQFF.

The chain recombines TRBV5-4 with TRBJ1-1; D ambiguous. The CDR3 runs 15 residues. V was trimmed by 4 bases and J by 1 base, leaving 14 bases between them. Germline lookup yields CDR1 SGHNT and CDR2 YYREEE (reference sequence). CDR3 region: CASSLMGGGNTEAFF. The CDR3 region has the DNA TGTGCCAGCAGCCTAATGGGTGGTGGGAACACTGAAGCTTTCTTT.

The chain carries TRBV5-1 and TRBJ2-3; a weak D match, TRBD2 (5 bases). V was shortened by 2 bases and J by 6 bases, with 7 bases between the two germline ends. Germline values: CDR1 SGHRS, CDR2 YFSETQ. This CDR3 contains 12 residues. DNA of the CDR3: TGCGCCAGCAGCTTACTAGATGATACGCAGTATTTT. The encoded protein is CASSLLDDTQYF.

The chain is built from TRBV11-2 and TRBJ2-7, with D possibly TRBD2 on 6 matching bases. The CDR3 spans 15 residues. Germline CDR1 SGHAT, CDR2 FQNNGV. V dropped 5 bases and J dropped 2 bases, with 16 bases sitting between them. In DNA form, the CDR3 reads TGTGCCAGCAGCCCCCGGGACTTTTTGCCCTACGAGCAGTACTTC. Translated: CASSPRDFLPYEQYF.

The CDR3 DNA follows: TGTGCCAGCAGCTTTCGGAGTGCGGAGGAGACCCAGTACTTC. Translated: CASSFRSAEETQYF. The chain combines TRBV7-6 with TRBJ2-5; D ambiguous. This CDR3 has 14 amino acids. Germline V gene lookup returns CDR1 SGHVS and CDR2 FNYEAQ. Trimming removed 3 bases from V and 5 bases from J, with 13 bases in between.